One T cell receptor beta chain is described in this entry. Its target is not known. The record originates from a study of T cell responses to AZD1222 COVID-19 vaccine. Findings of the study overall: The sample set comprised mostly white British donors with more females, and clonal diversity was possibly underestimated. The study found vaccine-associated CD4 TCRs spanning spike, dominant at 160-218 and 743-854. Within unmutated variant regions lay the reported targets of nearly half of spike-specific TCRs.

The length of the CDR3 is 16 residues. Per germline, CDR1 SGHDN and CDR2 FVKESK. The germline V and J ends were trimmed by 4 bases and 2 bases, with 16 bases remaining between them. Timing groups of about 4 and about 12 weeks for second doses were pooled. Some clones are missing from TCRdb's copy, which holds only in-frame ones; the method was immunoSEQ multiplex PCR. The sample holds 25,000 to 30,000 clones, around 93% seen once. The rearrangement joins TRBV14 to TRBJ2-3; a possible D gene is TRBD1 (5 bases). The sequence came from an adult who received the AZD1222 COVID-19 vaccine. The sample consisted of peripheral blood, taken 28 days after the second AZD1222 dose. This CDR3 is CASSRDGHHFTDTQYF. The CDR3 DNA reads as TGTGCCAGCAGCCGTGACGGACACCACTTCACAGATACGCAGTATTTT.